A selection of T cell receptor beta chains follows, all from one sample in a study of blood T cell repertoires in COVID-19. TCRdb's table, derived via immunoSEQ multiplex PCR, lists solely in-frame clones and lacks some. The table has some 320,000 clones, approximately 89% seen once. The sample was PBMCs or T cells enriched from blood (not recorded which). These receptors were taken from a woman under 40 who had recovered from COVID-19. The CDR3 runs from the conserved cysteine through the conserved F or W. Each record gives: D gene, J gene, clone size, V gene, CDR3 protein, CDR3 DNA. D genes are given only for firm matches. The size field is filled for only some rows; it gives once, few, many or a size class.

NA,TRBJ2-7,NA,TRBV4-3,CASSQDFLAGNYEQYF,TGCGCCAGCAGCCAAGACTTCCTGGCAGGGAACTACGAGCAGTACTTC
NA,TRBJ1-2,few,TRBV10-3,CAISATGLYGYTF,TGTGCCATCAGTGCGACAGGACTCTATGGCTACACCTTC
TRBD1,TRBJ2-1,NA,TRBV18,CASSLNLPGQGNNEQFF,TGTGCCAGCTCACTTAACTTACCGGGACAGGGAAACAATGAGCAGTTCTTC
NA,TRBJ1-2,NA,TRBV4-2,CASSHESGGYGYTF,TGTGCCAGCAGCCACGAGTCGGGGGGCTATGGCTACACCTTC
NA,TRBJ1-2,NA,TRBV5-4,CASSLVGEGHGYTF,TGTGCCAGCAGCTTGGTTGGGGAGGGGCATGGCTACACCTTC
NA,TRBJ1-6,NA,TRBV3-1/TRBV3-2,CASSQEARAYNSPLHF,TGTGCCAGCAGCCAAGAGGCCAGGGCCTATAATTCACCCCTCCACTTT
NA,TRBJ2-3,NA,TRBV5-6,CASSFRRGVISDTQYF,TGTGCCAGCAGCTTCCGGCGGGGCGTTATCTCAGATACGCAGTATTTT
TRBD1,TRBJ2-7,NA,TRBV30,CAWTDRVDHEQYF,TGTGCCTGGACTGACAGGGTTGACCACGAGCAGTACTTC
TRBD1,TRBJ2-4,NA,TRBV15,CATKGAGAKNIQYF,TGTGCCACAAAGGGGGCAGGGGCCAAAAACATTCAGTACTTC
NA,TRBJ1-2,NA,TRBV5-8,CASREPGTSSYTF,TGTGCCAGCAGGGAACCCGGGACTTCAAGCTACACCTTC
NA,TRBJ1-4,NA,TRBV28,CASSQPATNEKLFF,TGTGCCAGCAGCCAACCAGCAACTAATGAAAAACTGTTTTTT
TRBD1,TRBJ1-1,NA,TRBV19,CASSIGVNRDRENTEAFF,TGTGCCAGTAGTATAGGAGTCAACCGGGACAGGGAGAACACTGAAGCTTTCTTT